The next 15 T cell receptor beta chains were all read from a single sample in a study of graft-versus-host responses after intestinal transplantation. Their target antigens are unknown. The protocol was immunoSEQ multiplex PCR, while the TCRdb copy is restricted to in-frame clones and leaves out a portion. Here the sample spans 90,000 to 150,000 clones, 85% to 95% being singletons. This material consisted of unstimulated CD8+ T cells sorted from spleen or lymph node cells, taken before intestinal transplant. The receptor set was obtained from a human donor who received an intestinal transplant.

This chain joins TRBV6-5 and TRBJ1-4; TRBD1 matches at 9 bases. The CDR3 is 14 residues long. Trimming at V came to 3 bases and at J to 8 bases, leaving 4 bases not matched to a gene. CDR1 and CDR2 from the germline V gene are MNHEY and SVGAGI. The CDR3 nucleotides read TGTGCCAGCAGTTATCGGGACAGGGCGGAAAAACTGTTTTTT. Amino acid sequence: CASSYRDRAEKLFF.

This sequence joins TRBV5-5 and TRBJ2-7; TRBD1 matches at 10 bases. Unmatched junction bases numbered 10, after V lost 3 bases and J lost 4 bases. The length of the CDR3 is 16 residues. Germline V lookup: CDR1 SGHKS, CDR2 YYEKEE (reference sequence). CDR3: CASSSSGTGARYEQYF. The CDR3 DNA reads TGTGCCAGCAGCTCCTCCGGGACAGGGGCACGATACGAGCAGTACTTC.

This chain links TRBV7-6 with TRBJ2-5, with D unresolved. TRBJ2-7 matches the DNA end more closely, so the J call is doubtful. The germline V gene has CDR1 SGHVS and CDR2 FNYEAQ. The CDR3 totals 13 residues. The CDR3 protein is CASSLAGSYEQYF. In nucleotides, the CDR3 is TGTGCCAGCAGCTTAGCTGGGTCCTACGAGCAGTACTTC.

CDR3 region: CASSSDWTNEQFF. CDR3 in DNA: TGTGCCAGCAGCTCCGACTGGACCAATGAGCAGTTCTTC. The rearrangement joins TRBV7-7 to TRBJ2-1, with D uncertain. The length of the CDR3 is 13 residues. Germline lookup yields CDR1 SSHAT and CDR2 FNYEAQ (reference sequence). Trimming shortened V by 4 bases and J by 6 bases, and 10 bases separated the two germline ends.

The gene calls are TRBV28 and TRBJ2-5; perhaps TRBD2 as D (7 bases). This CDR3 spans 14 amino acids. Trimming shortened V by 7 bases and J by 7 bases, and 19 bases separated the two germline ends. In germline, CDR1 is MDHEN, CDR2 SYDVKM. The CDR3 DNA reads TGTGCCAGCACTCCTATCGGGGGGCTAGGGACCCAGTACTTC. Translating gives CASTPIGGLGTQYF.

This chain uses TRBV7-6 with TRBJ1-1; D call uncertain. The V gene's germline CDR1 is SGHVS and CDR2 FNYEAQ. The V and J ends lost 0 bases and 3 bases respectively, with 11 bases between them. The CDR3 totals 15 residues. The DNA for the CDR3 is TGTGCCAGCAGCTTAGCCACAGCCCGTTACACTGAAGCTTTCTTT. This sequence encodes CASSLATARYTEAFF.

The chain uses TRBV25-1 and TRBJ2-5, with 7 bases aligning to TRBD1. The ends lost 3 bases at V and 1 base at J; junction bases unmatched: 5. CDR1 and CDR2 (germline): MGHDK, SYGVNS. The CDR3 is 15 amino acids. The CDR3 DNA reads as TGTGCCAGCAGTGAGGGGACAGCCATCCAAGAGACCCAGTACTTC. Translated, it gives CASSEGTAIQETQYF.

This clone is a singleton in its sample. This chain joins TRBV4-3 and TRBJ2-7; 7 nucleotides agree with TRBD2. Germline V gene lookup returns CDR1 LGHNA and CDR2 YSLEER. The CDR3 spans 15 residues. V gave up 1 base and J gave up 4 bases; unmatched junction bases: 7. The CDR3 region has the DNA TGCGCCAGCAGCCAAGTGTTGGGGCGGGGGTACGAGCAGTACTTC. It specifies CASSQVLGRGYEQYF.

The genes are TRBV11-2 and TRBJ2-5; D might be TRBD2 (5 bases). Deletions cut 5 bases from V and 4 bases from J, with 17 bases between. The CDR3 totals 15 residues. Germline V gene data show CDR1 as SGHAT and CDR2 as FQNNGV. CDR3 bases: TGTGCCAGCAGCACGGAGGCGGGCGCCGGAGAGACCCAGTACTTC. Encoded protein: CASSTEAGAGETQYF.

This clone came up once. The chain couples TRBV6-1 to TRBJ2-7, with 13 bases lining up with TRBD2. CDR3 size: 14 residues. The trim removed 8 bases at V and 3 bases at J, leaving 4 bases unmatched. The germline CDR1 and CDR2 sequences are MNHNS and SASEGT. In DNA, the CDR3 is TGTGCCAGCTCCCGGACTAGCGGGAGCTACGAGCAGTACTTC. Amino acid sequence: CASSRTSGSYEQYF.

V and J are TRBV13 and TRBJ2-5; no firm D call. From germline, CDR1 is PRHDT and CDR2 FYEKMQ (reference sequence). This CDR3 has 13 residues. V gave up 2 bases and J gave up 7 bases, with 11 bases separating them. This CDR3 reads CASSLRLAMTQYF. DNA of the CDR3: TGTGCCAGCAGCTTACGGTTGGCGATGACCCAGTACTTC.

V usage is TRBV10-1 and J usage is TRBJ2-3, with D unclear. Germline V CDR1 and CDR2: WNHNN, SYGVQD (reference sequence). The CDR3 spans 14 residues. The germline V and J ends were trimmed by 2 bases and 0 bases, with 6 bases remaining between them. The CDR3 DNA reads TGCGCCAGCAGTGAGCCCGCTAGCACAGATACGCAGTATTTT. Amino acids: CASSEPASTDTQYF.

The chain combines TRBV6-5 with TRBJ2-1, with TRBD2 matching 7 bases. Germline values: CDR1 MNHEY, CDR2 SVGAGI. CDR3 length: 15 residues. V lost 3 bases to trimming and J lost 4 bases; unmatched junction nucleotides: 6. CDR3 residues: CASSYSAGEYNEQFF. The CDR3 DNA reads as TGTGCCAGCAGTTATTCGGCGGGAGAGTACAATGAGCAGTTCTTC.

This clone was seen a single time. The chain joins TRBV11-1 to TRBJ1-6; D unclear. Trimming took 3 bases from V and 0 from J, leaving 3 bases between them. The CDR3 has 14 amino acids. Germline V CDR1 and CDR2: SGHAT, FQDESV (reference sequence). This chain's CDR3 is CASSLVSYNSPLHF. CDR3 nucleotide sequence: TGTGCCAGCAGCTTGGTCTCCTATAATTCACCCCTCCACTTT.

This clone was recorded once. The V and J genes are TRBV9 and TRBJ2-2; D ambiguous. The CDR3 runs to 17 residues. The germline V and J ends were trimmed by 3 bases and 1 base, with 16 bases remaining between them. Germline V gene data show CDR1 as SGDLS and CDR2 as YYNGEE. This CDR3 is CASSAPRAAMNTGELFF. DNA for the CDR3: TGTGCCAGCAGCGCCCCCCGGGCAGCCATGAACACCGGGGAGCTGTTTTTT.